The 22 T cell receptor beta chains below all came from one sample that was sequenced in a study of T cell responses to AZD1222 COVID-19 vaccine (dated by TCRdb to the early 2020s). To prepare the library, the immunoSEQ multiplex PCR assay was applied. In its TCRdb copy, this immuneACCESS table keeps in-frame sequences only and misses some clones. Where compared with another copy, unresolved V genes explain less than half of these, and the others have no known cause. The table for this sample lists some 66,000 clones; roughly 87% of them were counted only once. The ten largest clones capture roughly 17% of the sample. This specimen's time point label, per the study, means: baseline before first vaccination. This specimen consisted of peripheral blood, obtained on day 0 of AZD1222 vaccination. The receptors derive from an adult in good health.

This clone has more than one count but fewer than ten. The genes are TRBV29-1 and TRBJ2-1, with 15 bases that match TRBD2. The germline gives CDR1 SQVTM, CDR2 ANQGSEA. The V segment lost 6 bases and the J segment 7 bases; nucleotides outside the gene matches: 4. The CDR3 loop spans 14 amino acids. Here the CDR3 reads CSVGLAGGTNEQFF. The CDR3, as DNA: TGCAGCGTGGGACTAGCGGGGGGTACTAATGAGCAGTTCTTC.

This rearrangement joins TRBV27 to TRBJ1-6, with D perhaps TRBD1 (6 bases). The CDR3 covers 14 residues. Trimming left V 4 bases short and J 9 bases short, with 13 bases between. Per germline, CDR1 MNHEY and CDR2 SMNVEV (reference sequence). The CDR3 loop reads CASSYREAGSPLHF. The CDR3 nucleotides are TGTGCCAGCAGTTACAGGGAGGCGGGTTCACCCCTCCACTTT.

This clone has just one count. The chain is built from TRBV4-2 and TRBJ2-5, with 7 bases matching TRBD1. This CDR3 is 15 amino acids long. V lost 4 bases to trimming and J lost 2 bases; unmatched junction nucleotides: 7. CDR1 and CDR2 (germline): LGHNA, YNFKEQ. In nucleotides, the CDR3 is TGTGCCAGCAGCCCTCCTAGGGGGCAGCAAGAGACCCAGTACTTC. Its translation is CASSPPRGQQETQYF.

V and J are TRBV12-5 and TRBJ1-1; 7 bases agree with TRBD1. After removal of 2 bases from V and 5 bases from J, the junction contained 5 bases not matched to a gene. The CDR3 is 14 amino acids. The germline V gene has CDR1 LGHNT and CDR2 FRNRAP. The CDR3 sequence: CASGLPGGGTEAFF. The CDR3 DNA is TGTGCTAGTGGTTTGCCAGGGGGAGGGACTGAAGCTTTCTTT.

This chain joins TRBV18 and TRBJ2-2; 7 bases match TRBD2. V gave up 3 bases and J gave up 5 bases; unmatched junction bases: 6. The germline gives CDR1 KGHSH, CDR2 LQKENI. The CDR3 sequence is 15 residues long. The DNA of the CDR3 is TGTGCCAGCTCACCGCTAGCGGAGGCGACCGGGGAGCTGTTTTTT. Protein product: CASSPLAEATGELFF.

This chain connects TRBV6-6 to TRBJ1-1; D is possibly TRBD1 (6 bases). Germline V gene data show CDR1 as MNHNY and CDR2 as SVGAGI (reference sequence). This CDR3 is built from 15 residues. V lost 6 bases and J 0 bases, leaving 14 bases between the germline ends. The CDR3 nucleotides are TGTGCCAGCAGGGGGACATATTTAATGAACACTGAAGCTTTCTTT. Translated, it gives CASRGTYLMNTEAFF.

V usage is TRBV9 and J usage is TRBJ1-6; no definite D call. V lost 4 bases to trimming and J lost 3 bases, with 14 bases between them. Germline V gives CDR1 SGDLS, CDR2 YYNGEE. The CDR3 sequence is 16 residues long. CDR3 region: CASSKRTDVYNSPLHF. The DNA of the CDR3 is TGTGCCAGCAGCAAACGGACGGACGTCTATAATTCACCCCTCCACTTT. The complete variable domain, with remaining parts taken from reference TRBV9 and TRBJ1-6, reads DSGVTQTPKHLITATGQRVTLRCSPRSGDLSVYWYQQSLDQGLQFLIQYYNGEERAKGNILERFSAQQFPDLHSELNLSSLELGDSALYFCASSKRTDVYNSPLHFGNGTRLTVT.

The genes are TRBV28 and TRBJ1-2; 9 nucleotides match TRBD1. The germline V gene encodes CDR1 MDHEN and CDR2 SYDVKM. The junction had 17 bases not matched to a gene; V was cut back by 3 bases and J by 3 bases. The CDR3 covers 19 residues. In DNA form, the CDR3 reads TGTGCCAGCAGTTTCCTCGTCTACGCACTAACAGGGGGCGACTATGGCTACACCTTC. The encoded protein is CASSFLVYALTGGDYGYTF.

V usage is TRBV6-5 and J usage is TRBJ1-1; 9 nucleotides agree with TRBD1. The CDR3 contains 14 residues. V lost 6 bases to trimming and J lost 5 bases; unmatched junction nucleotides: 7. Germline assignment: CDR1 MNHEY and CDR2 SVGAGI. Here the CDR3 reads CASSETGGETEAFF. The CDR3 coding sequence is TGTGCCAGCAGCGAGACAGGGGGTGAAACTGAAGCTTTCTTT.

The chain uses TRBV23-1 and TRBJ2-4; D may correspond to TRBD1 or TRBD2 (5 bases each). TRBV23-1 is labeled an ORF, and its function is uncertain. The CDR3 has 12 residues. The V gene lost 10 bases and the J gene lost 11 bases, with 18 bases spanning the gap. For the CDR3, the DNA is TGCGCCACCTTAAGGGACGGCTTGTTTCAGTACTTC. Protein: CATLRDGLFQYF.

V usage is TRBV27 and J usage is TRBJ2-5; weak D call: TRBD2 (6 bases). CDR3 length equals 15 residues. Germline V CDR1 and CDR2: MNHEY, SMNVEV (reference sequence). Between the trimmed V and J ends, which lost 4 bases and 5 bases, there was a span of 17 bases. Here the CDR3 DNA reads TGTGCCAGCAGTTCCCCCTCCGGGAGTGACGAGACCCAGTACTTC. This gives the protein CASSSPSGSDETQYF.

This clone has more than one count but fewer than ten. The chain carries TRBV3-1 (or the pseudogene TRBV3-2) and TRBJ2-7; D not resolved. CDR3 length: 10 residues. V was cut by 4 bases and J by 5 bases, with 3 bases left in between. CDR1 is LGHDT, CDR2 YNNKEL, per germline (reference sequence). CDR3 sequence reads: CASSRHEQYF. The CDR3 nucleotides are TGTGCCAGCAGCCGACACGAGCAGTACTTC.

CDR3 amino acids: CASSLPVQGAGETQYF. The CDR3 coding sequence is TGCGCCAGCAGCCTTCCCGTACAGGGGGCAGGGGAGACCCAGTACTTC. The V and J genes are TRBV5-1 and TRBJ2-5; 9 nucleotides agree with TRBD1. The CDR3 contains 16 residues. CDR1 is SGHRS, CDR2 YFSETQ, per germline. V lost 4 bases, J lost 5 bases, and 12 bases stayed unmatched.

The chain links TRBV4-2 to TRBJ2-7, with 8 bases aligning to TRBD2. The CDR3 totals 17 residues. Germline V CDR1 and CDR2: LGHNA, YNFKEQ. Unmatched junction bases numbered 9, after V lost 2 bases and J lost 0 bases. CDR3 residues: CASSQPTSGLGSYEQYF. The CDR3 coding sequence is TGTGCCAGCAGCCAACCAACCTCGGGACTAGGCTCCTACGAGCAGTACTTC.

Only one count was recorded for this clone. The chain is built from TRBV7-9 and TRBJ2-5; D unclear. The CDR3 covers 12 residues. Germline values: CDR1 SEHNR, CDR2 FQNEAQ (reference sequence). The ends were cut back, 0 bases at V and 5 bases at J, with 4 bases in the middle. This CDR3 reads CASSLAGETQYF. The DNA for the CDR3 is TGTGCCAGCAGCTTAGCGGGGGAGACCCAGTACTTC.

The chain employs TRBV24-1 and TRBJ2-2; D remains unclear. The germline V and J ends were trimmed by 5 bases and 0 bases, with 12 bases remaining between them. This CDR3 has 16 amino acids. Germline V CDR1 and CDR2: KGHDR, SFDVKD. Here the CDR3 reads CATSAAYTTNTGELFF. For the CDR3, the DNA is TGTGCCACCAGTGCCGCATATACAACGAACACCGGGGAGCTGTTTTTT.

This CDR3 reads CASSYSHSNQPQHF. The CDR3 nucleotides read TGTGCCAGCAGTTACTCGCATAGCAATCAGCCCCAGCATTTT. The chain uses TRBV6-6 and TRBJ1-5; D ambiguous. V lost 0 bases, J lost 0 bases, and 3 bases lay in between. The CDR3 consists of 14 residues. CDR1 and CDR2 (germline): MNHNY, SVGAGI (reference sequence).

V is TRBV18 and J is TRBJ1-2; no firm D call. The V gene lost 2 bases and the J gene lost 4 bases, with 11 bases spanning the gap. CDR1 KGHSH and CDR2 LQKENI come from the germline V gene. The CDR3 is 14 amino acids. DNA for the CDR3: TGTGCCAGCTCACCAAACAATGAAGTCTATGGCTACACCTTC. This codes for CASSPNNEVYGYTF.

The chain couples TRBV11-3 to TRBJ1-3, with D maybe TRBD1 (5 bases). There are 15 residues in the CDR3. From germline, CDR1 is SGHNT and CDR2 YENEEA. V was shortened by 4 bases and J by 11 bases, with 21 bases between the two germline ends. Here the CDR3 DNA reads TGTGCCAGCAGCTCACGCGATGCAGGGAGACATGCCATATATTTT. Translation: CASSSRDAGRHAIYF. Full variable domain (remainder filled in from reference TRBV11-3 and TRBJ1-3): EAGVVQSPRYKIIEKKQPVAFWCNPISGHNTLYWYLQNLGQGPELLIRYENEEAVDDSQLPKDRFSAERLKGVDSTLKIQPAELGDSAVYLCASSSRDAGRHAIYFGEGSWLTVV.

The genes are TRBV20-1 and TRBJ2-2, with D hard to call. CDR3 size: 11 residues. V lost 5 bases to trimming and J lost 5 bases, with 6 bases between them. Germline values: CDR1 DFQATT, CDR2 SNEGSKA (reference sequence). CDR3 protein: CSASETGELFF. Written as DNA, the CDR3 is TGCAGTGCTTCTGAGACCGGGGAGCTGTTTTTT.

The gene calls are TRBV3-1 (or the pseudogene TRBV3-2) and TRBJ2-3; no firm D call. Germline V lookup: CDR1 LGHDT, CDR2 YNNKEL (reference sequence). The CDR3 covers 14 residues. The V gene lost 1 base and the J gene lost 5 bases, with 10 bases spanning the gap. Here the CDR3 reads CASSQALTGDTQYF. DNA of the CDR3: TGTGCCAGCAGCCAAGCATTGACCGGAGATACGCAGTATTTT.

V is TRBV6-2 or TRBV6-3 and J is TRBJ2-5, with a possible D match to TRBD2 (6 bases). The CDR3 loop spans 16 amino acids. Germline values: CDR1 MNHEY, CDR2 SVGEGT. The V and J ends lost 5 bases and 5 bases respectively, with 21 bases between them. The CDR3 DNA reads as TGTGCCAGCAGTATCATATCGGGGGTCGCAGGGGAGACCCAGTACTTC. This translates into CASSIISGVAGETQYF.